These 30 T cell receptor beta chains share one sample of origin, sequenced in a study of shared clonotypes between healthy human individuals. Naive CD8 populations comprised CD45RO-negative cells positively selected for CCR7, excluding terminally differentiated effector memory CD45RA+ cells. Libraries were prepared by immunoSEQ multiplex PCR; TCRdb keeps only in-frame clonotypes and omits some of them. The sample yields about 2.1 million clones, 90% to 95% seen once. Material: naive CD8+ T cells from PBMCs. The receptors stem from a young man in good health. Some clones in this sample may be carry-over from other donors' samples.

The chain is built from TRBV4-3 and TRBJ1-5; no clear D gene. There are 17 residues in the CDR3. V gave up 0 bases and J gave up 3 bases, with 15 bases separating them. Germline-derived CDR1 and CDR2 are LGHNA and YSLEER. In nucleotides, the CDR3 is TGCGCCAGCAGCCAAGATTTAGTAGGAGAGATCAATCAGCCCCAGCATTTT. Translating gives CASSQDLVGEINQPQHF.

The V and J genes are TRBV11-3 and TRBJ2-1; D is possibly TRBD1 (5 bases). This CDR3 contains 16 residues. V dropped 4 bases and J dropped 1 base, with 14 bases sitting between them. Germline V gene sequence: CDR1 SGHNT, CDR2 YENEEA. The CDR3 sequence is CASSSRTTHSYNEQFF. In DNA, the CDR3 is TGTGCCAGCAGCTCAAGGACAACGCATTCCTACAATGAGCAGTTCTTC.

The chain combines TRBV7-8 with TRBJ1-5, with a possible D match to TRBD1 (6 bases). The CDR3 is 17 amino acids. V shed 2 bases and J shed 8 bases, with 22 bases lying between them. Germline values: CDR1 SGHVS, CDR2 FQNEAQ. CDR3 nucleotide sequence: TGTGCCAGCAGCTTACGGCAGGGGTGGTCGGGCGGCGAGCCCCAGCATTTT. Protein product: CASSLRQGWSGGEPQHF. Full variable domain (remainder filled in from reference TRBV7-8 and TRBJ1-5): GAGVSQSPRYKVAKRGQDVALRCDPISGHVSLFWYQQALGQGPEFLTYFQNEAQLDKSGLPSDRFFAERPEGSVSTLKIQRTQQEDSAVYLCASSLRQGWSGGEPQHFGDGTRLSIL.

This chain connects TRBV6-1 to TRBJ1-2; D ambiguous. CDR3 length: 14 amino acids. V dropped 3 bases and J dropped 4 bases, with 12 bases sitting between them. Germline V gene sequence: CDR1 MNHNS, CDR2 SASEGT. DNA for the CDR3: TGTGCCAGCAGTGATACGGGGATCTCCTATGGCTACACCTTC. Residues: CASSDTGISYGYTF.

The genes are TRBV5-8 and TRBJ2-3, with D perhaps TRBD1 or TRBD2 (6 bases each). CDR1 and CDR2 (germline): SGHTS, YDEGEE. V was clipped by 3 bases and J by 2 bases, with 22 bases between them. This CDR3 region has 18 residues. CDR3 sequence: CASSSGAGENSFTDTQYF. DNA for the CDR3: TGTGCCAGCAGCTCGGGGGCAGGGGAAAATTCTTTCACAGATACGCAGTATTTT.

In the case of this clone: Additional DNA sequences in this sample encode the identical CDR3. The chain uses TRBV7-9 and TRBJ2-5; D gene uncertain. The germline V gene has CDR1 SEHNR and CDR2 FQNEAQ (reference sequence). Trimming shortened V by 1 base and J by 1 base, and 7 bases separated the two germline ends. This CDR3 region has 14 residues. CDR3 DNA sequence: TGTGCCAGCAGCTTAGTTGGCAGCCAAGAGACCCAGTACTTC. Its translation is CASSLVGSQETQYF.

This rearrangement joins TRBV27 to TRBJ1-5, with a possible D match to TRBD1 (5 bases). This CDR3 comprises 14 residues. Germline CDR1 reads MNHEY; CDR2 reads SMNVEV (reference sequence). V lost 6 bases and J lost 3, with 12 bases in between. The chain's CDR3 is CASSAQGFNQPQHF. The CDR3 DNA is TGTGCCAGCAGCGCCCAGGGCTTCAATCAGCCCCAGCATTTT.

The chain combines TRBV15 with TRBJ1-4; D is uncertain. The CDR3 runs 14 residues. V dropped 5 bases and J dropped 7 bases, with 14 bases sitting between them. Germline loops: CDR1 LNHNV, CDR2 YYDKDF (reference sequence). CDR3 sequence: CATSSDIGAEKLFF. The CDR3 DNA sequence: TGTGCCACCAGCTCTGACATTGGAGCTGAAAAACTGTTTTTT.

The rearrangement uses TRBV5-4 and TRBJ2-7, with TRBD2 matching over 12 bases. Trimming cost V 10 bases and J 4 bases; bases outside gene matches: 6. CDR1 is SGHNT, CDR2 YYREEE, per germline (reference sequence). CDR3 length equals 13 residues. This CDR3 reads CAGGTSGSYEQYF. CDR3 nucleotides: TGTGCCGGGGGGACTAGCGGGTCGTACGAGCAGTACTTC.

This chain joins TRBV28 and TRBJ1-2; 7 bases are shared with TRBD1. CDR1 MDHEN and CDR2 SYDVKM come from the germline V gene. V trimming: 4 bases; J trimming: 8 bases; junction bases outside the gene matches: 13. The CDR3 is 15 amino acids. Here the CDR3 DNA reads TGTGCCAGCAGTTCTCCGTGGGAGGGGGCGGGCGGCTACACCTTC. It translates to CASSSPWEGAGGYTF.

CDR3 region: CASSLTTLGEQYF. The CDR3 region has the DNA TGTGCCAGCAGCTTAACTACTCTAGGGGAGCAGTACTTC. This chain links TRBV7-9 with TRBJ2-7; D is ambiguous. Germline assignment: CDR1 SEHNR and CDR2 FQNEAQ (reference sequence). V dropped 2 bases and J dropped 7 bases, with 12 bases sitting between them. The CDR3 totals 13 residues.

This sequence joins TRBV29-1 and TRBJ2-2; 9 nucleotides align to TRBD2. CDR3 size: 17 residues. After removal of 6 bases from V and 2 bases from J, the junction contained 13 bases not matched to a gene. Germline CDR1 reads SQVTM; CDR2 reads ANQGSEA. For the CDR3, the DNA is TGCAGCGTGACCGGGACTAGCCGAAGATTAAACACCGGGGAGCTGTTTTTT. Encoded protein: CSVTGTSRRLNTGELFF.

The chain recombines TRBV6-6 with TRBJ2-7, with TRBD2 identical over 9 bases. The V gene's germline CDR1 is MNHNY and CDR2 SVGAGI (reference sequence). With V trimmed by 4 bases and J by 3 bases, 4 bases remained unmatched. CDR3 size: 14 residues. CDR3 residues: CASSWSSGSYEQYF. The CDR3 DNA follows: TGTGCCAGCAGTTGGAGTAGCGGGAGCTACGAGCAGTACTTC.

This clone has just one count. The CDR3 coding sequence is TGTGCCAGCAGCTTAGGGCCGACAGGGTTGGACTACGAGCAGTACTTC. This translates into CASSLGPTGLDYEQYF. J is TRBJ2-7 and V is TRBV13; TRBD1 agrees at 7 bases. The CDR3 extends over 16 amino acids. Trimming cost V 0 bases and J 3 bases; bases outside gene matches: 8. CDR1 PRHDT and CDR2 FYEKMQ come from the germline V gene (reference sequence). Full variable domain (missing parts from reference TRBV13 and TRBJ2-7): AAGVIQSPRHLIKEKRETATLKCYPIPRHDTVYWYQQGPGQDPQFLISFYEKMQSDKGSIPDRFSAQQFSDYHSELNMSSLELGDSALYFCASSLGPTGLDYEQYFGPGTRLTVT.

This clone was picked up a small number of times. This sequence joins TRBV7-9 and TRBJ1-1; D gene uncertain. V shed 5 bases and J shed 8 bases, with 9 bases lying between them. This CDR3 spans 11 amino acids. Germline assignment: CDR1 SEHNR and CDR2 FQNEAQ (reference sequence). CDR3 DNA sequence: TGTGCCAGCAGCACCAGGTACGAAGCTTTCTTT. As protein: CASSTRYEAFF.

The chain carries TRBV14 and TRBJ1-1, with no clear D. This CDR3 has 16 amino acids. Trimming took 1 base from V and 6 from J, leaving 18 bases between them. The germline gives CDR1 SGHDN, CDR2 FVKESK. CDR3 in DNA: TGTGCCAGCAGCCAAGGGCGGATAGGACGGGAGTCTGAAGCTTTCTTT. This encodes CASSQGRIGRESEAFF.

The chain links TRBV7-9 to TRBJ1-2; a weak D match, TRBD1 (5 bases). This CDR3 comprises 16 residues. The V end was cut by 1 base, the J end by 8 bases, with 20 bases between. Per germline, CDR1 SEHNR and CDR2 FQNEAQ (reference sequence). Here the CDR3 DNA reads TGTGCCAGCAGCTTAGGGCAGGGCAGGACGACGGAGGGCTACACCTTC. Residues: CASSLGQGRTTEGYTF.

The chain uses TRBV27 and TRBJ2-1; perhaps TRBD1 as D (6 bases). CDR1 and CDR2 (germline): MNHEY, SMNVEV (reference sequence). CDR3 size: 11 residues. Trimming cost V 9 bases and J 9 bases, with 12 bases left between them. The CDR3 coding sequence is TGTGCCAGTCTACAGGGTCCTGAGCAGTTCTTC. It translates to CASLQGPEQFF.

V is TRBV19 and J is TRBJ2-2; 9 positions agree with TRBD2. The germline CDR1 and CDR2 sequences are LNHDA and SQIVND (reference sequence). CDR3 length equals 15 residues. The J segment lost 5 bases and the V segment lost 3 bases, leaving 4 bases of the junction unmatched. The CDR3 nucleotides read TGTGCCAGTAGTATGCGGGAGGGTTTAACCGGGGAGCTGTTTTTT. Encoded protein: CASSMREGLTGELFF. Combining the CDR3 with reference TRBV19 and TRBJ2-2 gives the whole variable domain DGGITQSPKYLFRKEGQNVTLSCEQNLNHDAMYWYRQDPGQGLRLIYYSQIVNDFQKGDIAEGYSVSREKKESFPLTVTSAQKNPTAFYLCASSMREGLTGELFFGEGSRLTVL.

The chain couples TRBV9 to TRBJ2-2, with D possibly TRBD1 on 5 matching bases. Trimming took 0 bases from V and 2 from J, leaving 11 bases between them. The CDR3 is 16 residues long. The germline CDR1 and CDR2 sequences are SGDLS and YYNGEE. CDR3 DNA sequence: TGTGCCAGCAGCGTAGCCCTCACAGGCAACACCGGGGAGCTGTTTTTT. Translation gives CASSVALTGNTGELFF.

This chain links TRBV27 with TRBJ2-5, with TRBD2 matching over 16 bases. J was trimmed by 2 bases and V by 6 bases; bases with no gene match: 6. The germline V gene has CDR1 MNHEY and CDR2 SMNVEV (reference sequence). This CDR3 has 17 residues. Here the CDR3 DNA reads TGTGCCAGCAGCCCGGGACTAGCGGGAGGGGATCAAGAGACCCAGTACTTC. Its protein is CASSPGLAGGDQETQYF.

The chain recombines TRBV4-3 with TRBJ1-1; possibly TRBD1 for D (6 bases). The V gene lost 4 bases and the J gene lost 4 bases, with 13 bases spanning the gap. CDR1 and CDR2 (germline): LGHNA, YSLEER. The CDR3 runs to 14 residues. CDR3 in DNA: TGCGCCAGCAGCCTTGGGAGGGGGATCACTGAAGCTTTCTTT. Translation: CASSLGRGITEAFF.

The V call is TRBV6-4, the J call TRBJ2-1, with D possibly being TRBD1 or TRBD2 (6 bases each). The CDR3 covers 18 residues. From germline, CDR1 is MRHNA and CDR2 SNTAGT. With 2 bases removed from V and 5 bases from J, the gap between germline ends came to 22 bases. Written as DNA, the CDR3 is TGTGCCAGCAGTGACGGGCGAAGGGGGACACGGGGGCACAATGAGCAGTTCTTC. Its protein product is CASSDGRRGTRGHNEQFF.

The V and J genes are TRBV6-1 and TRBJ1-1; D uncertain. This CDR3 contains 15 residues. CDR1 and CDR2 (germline): MNHNS, SASEGT. The ends were cut back, 7 bases at V and 1 base at J, with 16 bases in the middle. The CDR3 nucleotides read TGTGCCAGCAAAGTGTCCACAACCTCGAACACTGAAGCTTTCTTT. This codes for CASKVSTTSNTEAFF.

This clone was found a few times. The genes are TRBV27 and TRBJ1-5, with unresolved D. Looked up from germline, CDR1 is MNHEY and CDR2 is SMNVEV (reference sequence). The ends were cut back, 6 bases at V and 4 bases at J, with 10 bases in the middle. The CDR3 is 13 residues long. CDR3 loop: CASRPYLNQPQHF. CDR3 DNA: TGTGCCAGCAGACCATACCTGAATCAGCCCCAGCATTTT.

This CDR3 reads CASSQLGRGYEQYF. The CDR3 DNA reads as TGTGCCAGCAGTCAACTAGGTCGGGGCTACGAGCAGTACTTC. The rearrangement joins TRBV27 to TRBJ2-7, with D perhaps matching TRBD2 (5 bases). V lost 5 bases and J 3 bases, leaving 14 bases between the germline ends. The length of the CDR3 is 14 residues. Germline CDR1 is MNHEY and CDR2 is SMNVEV (reference sequence).

About this clone: Different DNA sequences within this sample yield the same CDR3. This chain joins TRBV28 and TRBJ2-1; no reliable D call. The CDR3 contains 15 residues. V was cut by 1 base and J by 2 bases, with 9 bases left in between. Germline CDR1 MDHEN, CDR2 SYDVKM. The CDR3 sequence is CASSLSGGAYNEQFF. The CDR3 DNA sequence: TGTGCCAGCAGTTTATCCGGCGGAGCCTACAATGAGCAGTTCTTC. Supplemented by reference TRBV28 and TRBJ2-1, the full variable domain reads DVKVTQSSRYLVKRTGEKVFLECVQDMDHENMFWYRQDPGLGLRLIYFSYDVKMKEKGDIPEGYSVSREKKERFSLILESASTNQTSMYLCASSLSGGAYNEQFFGPGTRLTVL.

The J gene is TRBJ2-1, the V gene TRBV7-8; 14 nucleotides align to TRBD2. The CDR3 is 17 residues long. Germline CDR1 SGHVS, CDR2 FQNEAQ. V lost 4 bases, J lost 7 bases, and 9 bases stayed unmatched. DNA of the CDR3: TGTGCCAGCAGCTCTAGACTAGCGGGAGGGCCGGATAATGAGCAGTTCTTC. Translated, it gives CASSSRLAGGPDNEQFF.

The table lists this clone with a count of one. The chain joins TRBV27 to TRBJ1-4, with a weak D call TRBD1 (5 bases). Per germline, CDR1 MNHEY and CDR2 SMNVEV (reference sequence). Trimming cost V 5 bases and J 11 bases, with 24 bases left between them. The CDR3 sequence is 16 residues long. Here the CDR3 reads CASSQNGAGVMTKLFF. The CDR3 DNA reads TGTGCCAGCAGTCAAAACGGGGCGGGGGTAATGACGAAACTGTTTTTT.

A single count supports this clone. The V and J genes are TRBV27 and TRBJ2-7, with 8 bases identical to TRBD1. Germline V gives CDR1 MNHEY, CDR2 SMNVEV (reference sequence). This CDR3 contains 18 residues. Trimming at V came to 6 bases and at J to 0 bases, leaving 16 bases not matched to a gene. The DNA for the CDR3 is TGTGCCAGCAGAAAAACGGCCGATGACAGGGGTTACTCCTACGAGCAGTACTTC. Amino acid sequence: CASRKTADDRGYSYEQYF.